Listed below are T cell receptor beta chains from one sample, sequenced in a study of regulatory T cells in long-lasting Graves disease. A single record per CDR3 protein comes from TCRdb applying MiXCR to the multiplex PCR reads. The sample comprises some 370,000 distinct CDR3 sequences, about 11% of which are singletons, and approximately 17% rests with the top ten. These sequences were also reported in another study, on T cells in Graves' hyperthyroidism and ophthalmopathy.

Sequencing was performed on peripheral blood mononuclear cells (PBMCs), taken at new diagnosis, from a patient treated with antithyroid drugs. These receptor sequences come from a woman aged 18-35 years with Graves disease. Both conserved end residues are part of each CDR3. The D gene is left open where the match is weak. Only part of the rows carry a size: once, few, many, or a class if the clone is expanded.

clone_size d_call j_call v_call cdr3_length cdr3_aa cdr3_nt
many TRBD1 TRBJ1-6 TRBV6-1 18 CASRPDREIARRDSPLHF TGTGCCAGCAGACCCGACAGGGAGATCGCCAGAAGGGATTCACCCCTCCACTTT
many . TRBJ2-2 TRBV6-7 15 CASSPRVANTGELFF TGTGCCAGCAGCCCCCGGGTAGCGAACACCGGGGAGCTGTTTTTT
many . TRBJ1-2 TRBV5-6 11 CASSLGEGYTF TGTGCCAGCAGCTTGGGCGAAGGCTACACCTTC
few . TRBJ1-1 TRBV7-6 12 CASSLLAQEAFF TGTGCCAGCAGCTTACTGGCACAGGAAGCTTTCTTT
few . TRBJ2-3 TRBV6-5 17 CASSFPGLFLSTDTQYF TGTGCCAGCAGTTTTCCGGGACTCTTTTTATCCACAGATACGCAGTATTTT
many . TRBJ1-4 TRBV20-1 13 CSVFFGLNEKLFF TGCAGTGTGTTCTTTGGACTTAATGAAAAACTGTTTTTT
few TRBD1 TRBJ2-2 TRBV12-3/TRBV12-4 14 CASSDRVNTGELFF TGTGCCAGCAGCGACAGGGTGAACACCGGGGAGCTGTTTTTT
many . TRBJ2-3 TRBV7-2 14 CASSLVSATDTQYF TGTGCCAGCAGCTTAGTATCCGCCACAGATACGCAGTATTTT
. TRBD1 TRBJ1-2 TRBV20-1 13 CSASEGALSGYTF TGCAGTGCTAGTGAGGGGGCCCTGAGTGGCTACACCTTC
few . TRBJ2-1 TRBV20-1 14 CSLRGGSSYNEQFF TGCAGTCTAAGGGGGGGTAGCTCCTACAATGAGCAGTTCTTC
many . TRBJ2-1 TRBV6-1 17 CASARDHASSSYNEQFF TGTGCCAGTGCCCGGGACCATGCCTCCAGCTCCTACAATGAGCAGTTCTTC
. TRBD2 TRBJ2-7 TRBV6-2/TRBV6-3 15 CASSYVAGGPDEQYF TGTGCCAGCAGTTATGTCGCGGGAGGGCCCGACGAGCAGTACTTC
many TRBD2 TRBJ2-1 TRBV4-1 15 CASSQIAGGYNEQFF TGCGCCAGCAGCCAGATAGCGGGAGGCTACAATGAGCAGTTCTTC
many TRBD2 TRBJ2-1 TRBV24-1 17 CATSDRRGGSPYNEQFF TGTGCCACCAGTGATCGACGGGGCGGGAGCCCCTACAATGAGCAGTTCTTC
many . TRBJ2-1 TRBV6-2/TRBV6-3 14 CASSRPGGSSEQFF TGTGCCAGCAGTCGCCCAGGCGGATCATCTGAGCAGTTCTTC
many . TRBJ2-1 TRBV20-1 13 CSAKDSTYNEQFF TGCAGTGCAAAAGACAGTACCTACAATGAGCAGTTCTTC
few . TRBJ2-5 TRBV5-1 14 CASSPSGQKETQYF TGCGCCAGCAGCCCGAGCGGACAGAAAGAGACCCAGTACTTC
. . TRBJ2-1 TRBV6-2/TRBV6-3 15 CASSGEISSYNEQFF TGTGCCAGCAGTGGCGAGATCAGCTCCTACAATGAGCAGTTCTTC
. . TRBJ2-7 TRBV3-1 18 CASSQTFHGSGRAYEQYF TGTGCCAGCAGCCAAACCTTCCATGGCTCAGGAAGAGCCTACGAGCAGTACTTC
. . TRBJ2-5 TRBV9 14 CASSERLEAETQYF TGTGCCAGCAGCGAACGACTAGAGGCAGAGACCCAGTACTTC
once . TRBJ2-3 TRBV7-3 15 CASTRGRGSTDTQYF TGTGCCAGCACCCGGGGGCGGGGGAGCACAGATACGCAGTATTTT
many . TRBJ1-5 TRBV5-6 16 CASSLDGGTGNQPQHF TGTGCCAGCAGCCTGGATGGGGGGACTGGGAATCAGCCCCAGCATTTT
many . TRBJ2-3 TRBV28 16 CASSVARAENTDTQYF TGTGCCAGCAGTGTGGCCCGGGCCGAAAACACAGATACGCAGTATTTT
many . TRBJ2-5 TRBV28 13 CASSLHSQETQYF TGTGCCAGCAGTTTACACAGCCAAGAGACCCAGTACTTC
many . TRBJ2-4 TRBV6-2/TRBV6-3 17 CASSEGQATIAKNIQYF TGTGCCAGCAGTGAAGGTCAAGCCACAATAGCCAAAAACATTCAGTACTTC
many . TRBJ2-6 TRBV6-2/TRBV6-3 17 CASSYSTRNSGANVLTF TGTGCCAGCAGTTACTCCACGAGGAACTCTGGGGCCAACGTCCTGACTTTC
many TRBD2 TRBJ2-1 TRBV27 15 CASTNGVAGAHEQFF TGTGCCAGCACCAACGGGGTAGCGGGAGCCCATGAGCAGTTCTTC
many . TRBJ1-2 TRBV28 14 CASSYSGAGYGYTF TGTGCCAGCAGTTACAGCGGGGCTGGCTATGGCTACACCTTC
many TRBD1 TRBJ1-1 TRBV27 15 CASSILGTGPTEAFF TGTGCCAGCAGCATCCTCGGGACAGGGCCCACTGAAGCTTTCTTT
many . TRBJ2-3 TRBV7-3 15 CASSLTYGGPSPHYF TGTGCCAGCAGCTTAACGTACGGGGGGCCGTCCCCGCACTATTTT
many TRBD2 TRBJ2-1 TRBV12-3/TRBV12-4 18 CASSLRGLAGGGRDEQFF TGTGCCAGCAGTTTGAGGGGACTAGCGGGAGGAGGCAGGGATGAGCAGTTCTTC
. . TRBJ1-1 TRBV6-2/TRBV6-3 13 CASSYSFDTEAFF TGTGCCAGCAGTTACTCCTTTGACACTGAAGCTTTCTTT
few . TRBJ2-7 TRBV19 14 CASSFVGGSYEQYF TGTGCCAGTAGTTTCGTTGGGGGGAGCTACGAGCAGTACTTC
. TRBD2 TRBJ2-2 TRBV29-1 14 CSVPTSGATGELFF TGCAGCGTGCCGACTAGCGGGGCCACCGGGGAGCTGTTTTTT
many . TRBJ2-2 TRBV15 15 CATSVGTAGTGELFF TGTGCCACCAGCGTCGGGACGGCCGGCACCGGGGAGCTGTTTTTT
. . TRBJ2-7 TRBV20-1 15 CSARVFYRASYEQYF TGCAGTGCTAGAGTCTTTTACAGGGCATCCTACGAGCAGTACTTC
many . TRBJ1-2 TRBV27 14 CASSLSGRAGGYTF TGTGCCAGCAGTTTATCGGGCAGGGCGGGTGGCTACACCTTC
many . TRBJ2-1 TRBV11-2 12 CASSFYGPQPFF TGTGCCAGCAGCTTCTACGGGCCCCAACCTTTCTTC
few TRBD1 TRBJ2-3 TRBV18 15 CASSKGQGDTDTQYF TGTGCCAGCTCAAAGGGACAGGGGGACACAGATACGCAGTATTTT
many . TRBJ1-1 TRBV6-1 15 CASRRGTGRSTEAFF TGTGCCAGCCGGAGAGGAACAGGGCGGAGCACTGAAGCTTTCTTT
many TRBD2 TRBJ2-3 TRBV4-1 20 CASSQDTRRGSGIQADTQYF TGCGCCAGCAGCCAAGATACCCGTAGGGGTAGCGGGATTCAGGCAGATACGCAGTATTTT
many . TRBJ2-7 TRBV3-1 15 CASSQDSGLTYEQYF TGTGCCAGCAGCCAAGATTCGGGACTTACCTACGAGCAGTACTTC
many . TRBJ2-7 TRBV6-2/TRBV6-3 17 CASSYSPRYSSSYEQYF TGTGCCAGCAGTTACTCGCCCCGCTATTCAAGCTCCTACGAGCAGTACTTC
few . TRBJ1-1 TRBV9 15 CASSGRVPGGTEAFF TGTGCCAGCAGCGGAAGGGTCCCGGGGGGGACTGAAGCTTTCTTT
many TRBD1 TRBJ1-1 TRBV5-1 17 CASSFRDRGQEWLRAFF TGCGCCAGCAGCTTCCGGGACAGGGGGCAGGAGTGGCTACGAGCTTTCTTT
. TRBD1 TRBJ2-3 TRBV7-9 16 CASRPRPTGAPDTQYF TGTGCCAGCAGACCTCGACCAACAGGGGCTCCGGATACGCAGTATTTT
many TRBD1 TRBJ1-6 TRBV12-5 19 CASALGTGRLSSYNSPLHF TGTGCTAGTGCATTGGGGACAGGCCGCTTAAGCTCCTATAATTCACCCCTCCACTTT
many TRBD1 TRBJ2-1 TRBV20-1 11 CSADRYNEQFF TGCAGTGCGGACAGGTACAATGAGCAGTTCTTC
few TRBD1 TRBJ1-2 TRBV4-3 16 CASSQDYSGTAYGYTF TGCGCCAGCAGCCAAGACTACTCCGGGACAGCGTATGGCTACACCTTC